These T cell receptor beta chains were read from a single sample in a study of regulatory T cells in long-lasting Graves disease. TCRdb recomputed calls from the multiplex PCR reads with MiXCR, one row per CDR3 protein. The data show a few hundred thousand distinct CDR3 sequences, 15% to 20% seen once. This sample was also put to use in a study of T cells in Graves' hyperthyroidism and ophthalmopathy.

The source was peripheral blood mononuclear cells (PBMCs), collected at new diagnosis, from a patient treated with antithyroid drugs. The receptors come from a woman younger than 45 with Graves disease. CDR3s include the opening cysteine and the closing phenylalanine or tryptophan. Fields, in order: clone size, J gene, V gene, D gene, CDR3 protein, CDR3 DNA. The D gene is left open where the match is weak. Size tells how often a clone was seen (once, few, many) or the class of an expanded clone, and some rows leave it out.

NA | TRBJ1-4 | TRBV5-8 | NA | CASSLAGFPNEKLFF | TGTGCCAGCAGCTTGGCCGGGTTCCCTAATGAAAAACTGTTTTTT
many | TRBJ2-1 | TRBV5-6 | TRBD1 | CASSPSWTGAGNEQFF | TGTGCCAGCAGCCCCAGCTGGACAGGGGCAGGTAATGAGCAGTTCTTC
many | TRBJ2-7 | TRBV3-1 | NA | CASSMASYEQYF | TGTGCCAGCAGCATGGCGTCCTACGAGCAGTACTTC
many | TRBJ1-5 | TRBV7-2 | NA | CASSQGSNQPQHF | TGTGCCAGCAGCCAGGGTAGCAATCAGCCCCAGCATTTT
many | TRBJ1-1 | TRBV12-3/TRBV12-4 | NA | CASSLRVATEAFF | TGTGCCAGCAGTTTACGGGTGGCCACTGAAGCTTTCTTT
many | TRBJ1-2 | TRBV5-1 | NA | CASSLVEDYGYTF | TGCGCCAGCAGCTTGGTAGAGGACTATGGCTACACCTTC
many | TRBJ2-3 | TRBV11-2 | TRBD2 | CASSLPRRTSGYSSTDTQYF | TGTGCCAGCAGCCTCCCTAGGAGGACTAGCGGGTACTCTAGCACAGATACGCAGTATTTT
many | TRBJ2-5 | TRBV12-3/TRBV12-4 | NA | CASSLSPNQETQYF | TGTGCCAGCAGTTTGTCCCCGAATCAAGAGACCCAGTACTTC
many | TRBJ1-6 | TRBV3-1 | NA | CASSQEGGPHSPLHF | TGTGCCAGCAGCCAGGAAGGCGGACCTCATTCACCCCTCCACTTT
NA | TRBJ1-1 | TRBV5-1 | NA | CASSSGLPPTEAFF | TGCGCCAGCAGCTCGGGACTCCCCCCCACTGAAGCTTTCTTT
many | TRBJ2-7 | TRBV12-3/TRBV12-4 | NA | CASKANYEQYF | TGTGCCAGCAAAGCGAACTACGAGCAGTACTTC
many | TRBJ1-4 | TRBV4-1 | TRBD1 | CASSQSDRGQWEKLFF | TGCGCCAGCAGCCAGTCCGACAGGGGGCAATGGGAAAAACTGTTTTTT
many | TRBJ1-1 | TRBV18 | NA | CASSPLVNTEAFF | TGTGCCAGCTCACCACTCGTGAACACTGAAGCTTTCTTT
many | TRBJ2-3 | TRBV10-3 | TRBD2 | CAISEPGLATDTQYF | TGTGCCATCAGTGAGCCGGGACTAGCGACCGATACGCAGTATTTT
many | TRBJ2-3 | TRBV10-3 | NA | CAISELAGAGTDTQYF | TGTGCCATCAGTGAGCTTGCGGGGGCGGGTACAGATACGCAGTATTTT
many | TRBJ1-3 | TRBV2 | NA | CASSEDRVSGNTIYF | TGTGCCAGCAGTGAAGACAGGGTCTCTGGAAACACCATATATTTT
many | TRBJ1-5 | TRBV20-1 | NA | CSARAPSEPQHF | TGCAGTGCTAGAGCCCCGTCAGAGCCCCAGCATTTT
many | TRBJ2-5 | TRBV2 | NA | CASRTGPTQYF | TGTGCCAGCAGGACAGGTCCGACCCAGTACTTC
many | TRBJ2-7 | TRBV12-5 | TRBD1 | CASGDQGVKGSYEQYF | TGTGCTAGTGGCGACCAGGGGGTTAAAGGGTCCTACGAGCAGTACTTC
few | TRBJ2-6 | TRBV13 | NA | CASSPNSGANVLTF | TGTGCCAGCAGCCCCAACTCTGGGGCCAACGTCCTGACTTTC
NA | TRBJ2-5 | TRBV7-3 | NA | CASSPGPPPGVEETQYF | TGTGCCAGCAGCCCGGGACCCCCACCGGGGGTAGAAGAGACCCAGTACTTC
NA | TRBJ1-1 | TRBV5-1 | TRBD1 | CASSLNRGLHTEAFF | TGCGCCAGCAGCCTGAATAGGGGGCTCCACACTGAAGCTTTCTTT
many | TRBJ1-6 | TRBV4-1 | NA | CASSLRTESSYNSPLHF | TGCGCCAGCAGCCTTAGGACAGAGAGCTCCTATAATTCACCCCTCCACTTT
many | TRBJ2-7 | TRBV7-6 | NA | CASREGGGYEQYF | TGTGCCAGCAGAGAGGGAGGGGGGTACGAGCAGTACTTC
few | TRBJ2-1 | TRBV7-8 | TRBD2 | CASSPTTGGTYNEQFF | TGTGCCAGCAGCCCAACTACGGGGGGGACCTACAATGAGCAGTTCTTC
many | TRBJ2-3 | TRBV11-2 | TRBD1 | CASSYLVRTGADTQYF | TGTGCCAGCAGCTACCTAGTGAGGACAGGGGCAGATACGCAGTATTTT
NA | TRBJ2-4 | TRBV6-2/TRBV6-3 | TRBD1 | CASRGTEVKNIQYF | TGTGCCAGCAGGGGGACAGAGGTAAAAAACATTCAGTACTTC
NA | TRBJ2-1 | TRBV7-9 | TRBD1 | CASSDPQGAIQGEQFF | TGTGCCAGCAGCGATCCTCAGGGGGCGATCCAGGGTGAGCAGTTCTTC
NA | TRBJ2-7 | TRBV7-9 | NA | CASSLGGVGEQYF | TGTGCCAGCAGCTTAGGAGGGGTTGGCGAGCAGTACTTC
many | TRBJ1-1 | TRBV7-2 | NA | CASSPDRALFTEAFF | TGTGCCAGCAGCCCAGACCGAGCCCTATTCACTGAAGCTTTCTTT
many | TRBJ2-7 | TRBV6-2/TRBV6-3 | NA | CASSYPSYSYEQYF | TGTGCCAGCAGTTACCCCAGCTACTCCTACGAGCAGTACTTC
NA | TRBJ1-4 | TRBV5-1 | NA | CASSLGREAGNEKLFF | TGCGCCAGCAGCTTGGGCAGGGAAGCGGGTAATGAAAAACTGTTTTTT
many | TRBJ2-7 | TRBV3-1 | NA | CASSQTSYEQYF | TGTGCCAGCAGCCAGACTTCCTACGAGCAGTACTTC
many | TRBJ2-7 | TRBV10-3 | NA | CAIGRRNYEQYF | TGTGCCATCGGTCGGCGGAACTACGAGCAGTACTTC
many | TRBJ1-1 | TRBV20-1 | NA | CSADGTAEAFF | TGCAGTGCCGACGGGACGGCTGAAGCTTTCTTT
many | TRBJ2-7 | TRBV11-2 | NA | CASSLGSPRKSHYEQYF | TGTGCCAGCAGCTTAGGGTCTCCACGTAAATCCCACTACGAGCAGTACTTC
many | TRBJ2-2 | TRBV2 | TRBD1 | CASTGTGSSGELFF | TGTGCCAGCACGGGGACAGGGAGCTCCGGGGAGCTGTTTTTT